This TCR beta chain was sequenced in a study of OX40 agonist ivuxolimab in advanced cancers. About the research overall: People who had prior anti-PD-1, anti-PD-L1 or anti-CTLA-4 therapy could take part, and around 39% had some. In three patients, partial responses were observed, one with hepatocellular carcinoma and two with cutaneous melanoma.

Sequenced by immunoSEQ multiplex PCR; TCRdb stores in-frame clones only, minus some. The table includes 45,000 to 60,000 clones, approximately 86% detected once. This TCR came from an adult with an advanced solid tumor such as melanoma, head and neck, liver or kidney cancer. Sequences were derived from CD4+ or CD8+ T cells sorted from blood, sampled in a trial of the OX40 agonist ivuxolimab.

CDR3 amino acids: CASRAPGTGVFEKLFF. The CDR3 DNA reads as TGTGCCAGTAGAGCCCCCGGGACAGGGGTTTTCGAAAAACTGTTTTTT. The gene calls are TRBV19 and TRBJ1-4; TRBD1 matches at 10 bases. This CDR3 is built from 16 residues. Trimming removed 6 bases from V and 8 bases from J; junction bases left unmatched: 12. Germline assignment: CDR1 LNHDA and CDR2 SQIVND (reference sequence).